The 30 T cell receptor beta chains presented below share a single source sample, sequenced in a study of neoadjuvant anti-PD-1 for oral cavity cancer. Some clones are missing from TCRdb's copy, which holds only in-frame ones; the method was immunoSEQ multiplex PCR. Of about 68,000 clones in the sample, roughly 85% were seen once. Documented time point: after neoadjuvant nivolumab, at surgical resection. This specimen consisted of PBMCs, obtained after nivolumab (anti-PD-1) treatment. The receptors shown here come from a person between 40 and 80 years old with oral cavity squamous cell carcinoma.

The chain employs TRBV27 and TRBJ2-7; perhaps TRBD1 as D (5 bases). The V gene lost 0 bases and the J gene lost 4 bases, with 10 bases spanning the gap. Looked up from germline, CDR1 is MNHEY and CDR2 is SMNVEV (reference sequence). The CDR3 is 14 amino acids. The CDR3 sequence: CASSLSGPAYEQYF. DNA of the CDR3: TGTGCCAGCAGTTTATCGGGGCCGGCATACGAGCAGTACTTC.

The chain couples TRBV5-1 to TRBJ2-3; D may correspond to TRBD1 or TRBD2 (5 bases each). The germline V gene encodes CDR1 SGHRS and CDR2 YFSETQ. Trimming left V 3 bases short and J 2 bases short, with 7 bases between. This CDR3 is 13 amino acids long. The CDR3 sequence is CASSSGATDTQYF. The CDR3 nucleotides read TGCGCCAGCAGCTCCGGGGCCACAGATACGCAGTATTTT.

The CDR3 sequence: CASSTSGRETQYF. The CDR3, as DNA: TGTGCCAGTAGTACCTCGGGGAGGGAGACCCAGTACTTC. The chain has TRBV19 and TRBJ2-5, with a possible D match to TRBD2 (6 bases). Germline V gene lookup returns CDR1 LNHDA and CDR2 SQIVND (reference sequence). V dropped 4 bases and J dropped 5 bases, with 11 bases sitting between them. The CDR3 runs 13 residues.

V is TRBV2 and J is TRBJ1-2; D is unclear. V was trimmed by 9 bases and J by 4 bases, leaving 15 bases between them. Per the germline V gene, CDR1 is SNHLY and CDR2 is FYNNEI. CDR3 size: 13 residues. The CDR3 nucleotides read TGTGCCAGTTCTTCACAGATTTCCTATGGCTACACCTTC. Translated, it gives CASSSQISYGYTF.

This chain connects TRBV6-6 to TRBJ1-2; tentatively, D is TRBD1 (6 bases). The germline V gene has CDR1 MNHNY and CDR2 SVGAGI (reference sequence). V dropped 9 bases and J dropped 1 base, with 12 bases sitting between them. The CDR3 is 13 amino acids. CDR3 DNA: TGTGCCAGTTTGGACAGCCTTAACTATGGCTACACCTTC. As protein: CASLDSLNYGYTF.

V is TRBV5-6 and J is TRBJ2-5, with 10 positions matching TRBD2. CDR1 and CDR2 (germline): SGHDT, YYEEEE. The CDR3 covers 15 residues. Germline trimming cut 0 bases from V and 4 bases from J; bases unmatched to any gene: 3. CDR3 nucleotides: TGTGCCAGCAGCTTGGTGCTAGCGGGAGCAGAGACCCAGTACTTC. Protein: CASSLVLAGAETQYF.

The genes are TRBV19 and TRBJ1-2; the D gene is possibly TRBD1 (6 bases). V lost 3 bases, J lost 8 bases, and 16 bases lay in between. The germline V gene has CDR1 LNHDA and CDR2 SQIVND (reference sequence). The CDR3 extends over 14 amino acids. The CDR3 is CASSIAPTTGGYTF. DNA of the CDR3: TGTGCCAGTAGTATCGCCCCCACGACAGGAGGCTACACCTTC.

This CDR3 reads CAWSVWAQGADGYTF. CDR3 DNA sequence: TGTGCCTGGAGTGTATGGGCCCAGGGGGCAGATGGCTACACCTTC. The rearrangement links TRBV30 to TRBJ1-2, with 8 nucleotides matching TRBD1. There are 15 residues in the CDR3. With 0 bases clipped from V and 6 bases from J, the junction kept 9 bases outside the gene matches. Germline V gene data show CDR1 as GTSNPN and CDR2 as SVGIG (reference sequence).

This rearrangement joins TRBV28 to TRBJ2-3, with TRBD2 matching over 8 bases. The CDR3 is 16 residues long. V was pared by 6 bases and J by 2 bases, with 10 bases of the junction left unmatched. Germline CDR1 is MDHEN and CDR2 is SYDVKM. This chain's CDR3 is CASREIAGGNTDTQYF. The CDR3 bases are TGTGCCAGCAGAGAGATCGCGGGAGGTAACACAGATACGCAGTATTTT.

This clone was seen once. The chain uses TRBV5-1 and TRBJ2-6; no reliable D call. Germline CDR1 is SGHRS and CDR2 is YFSETQ. Trimming left V 0 bases short and J 1 base short, with 5 bases between. This CDR3 is 15 amino acids long. CDR3 loop: CASSLVGSGANVLTF. The CDR3 DNA reads TGCGCCAGCAGCTTGGTGGGGTCTGGGGCCAACGTCCTGACTTTC.

V and J are TRBV2 and TRBJ2-1, with 10 bases matching TRBD2. The CDR3 totals 15 residues. Per the germline V gene, CDR1 is SNHLY and CDR2 is FYNNEI. The junction had 8 bases not matched to a gene; V was cut back by 7 bases and J by 5 bases. Written as DNA, the CDR3 is TGTGCCAGCACCCCTCTAGCGGGAGTCCACAATGAGCAGTTCTTC. Translated: CASTPLAGVHNEQFF.

This chain uses TRBV5-1 with TRBJ2-6; D not resolved. The CDR3 runs to 14 residues. Looked up from germline, CDR1 is SGHRS and CDR2 is YFSETQ. V shed 4 bases and J shed 0 bases, with 5 bases lying between them. The DNA for the CDR3 is TGCGCCAGCAGCCCTCCCTCTGGGGCCAACGTCCTGACTTTC. Residues: CASSPPSGANVLTF.

The rearrangement links TRBV5-1 to TRBJ2-7; either TRBD1 or TRBD2 may fit D (6 bases each). The CDR3 consists of 14 residues. Per germline, CDR1 SGHRS and CDR2 YFSETQ. Trimming took 0 bases from V and 0 from J, leaving 7 bases between them. CDR3 sequence (DNA): TGCGCCAGCAGCTTGGAGGGGGGCTCCTACGAGCAGTACTTC. Translating gives CASSLEGGSYEQYF.

The chain uses TRBV7-9 and TRBJ1-5, with D unclear. Germline loops: CDR1 SEHNR, CDR2 FQNEAQ (reference sequence). The V end lost 1 base, the J end lost 3 bases, and 10 bases lay between the germline ends. The CDR3 length is 15 residues. The CDR3 sequence: CASSLDTGYNQPQHF. The CDR3 DNA follows: TGTGCCAGCAGCTTAGACACGGGCTACAATCAGCCCCAGCATTTT.

The DNA for the CDR3 is TGTGCCAGCAGCTTAGCCAGCCTGGGCGTATTCCAGTTAAGCGAGCAGTTCTTC. This translates into CASSLASLGVFQLSEQFF. The chain has TRBV7-8 and TRBJ2-1; D is uncertain. This CDR3 has 18 residues. V lost 0 bases to trimming and J lost 10 bases, with 25 bases between them. Germline V gene sequence: CDR1 SGHVS, CDR2 FQNEAQ.

This clone was seen a handful of times. The J gene is TRBJ1-2, the V gene TRBV18; unclear D gene. Trimming cost V 3 bases and J 8 bases, with 10 bases left between them. CDR1 is KGHSH and CDR2 is LQKENI in the germline V gene. This CDR3 region has 12 residues. CDR3 protein: CASSPEGDGYTF. For the CDR3, the DNA is TGTGCCAGCTCACCGGAGGGAGACGGCTACACCTTC.

V is TRBV14 and J is TRBJ1-5; unclear D gene. The CDR3 covers 13 residues. V shed 0 bases and J shed 4 bases, with 4 bases lying between them. Germline V gene lookup returns CDR1 SGHDN and CDR2 FVKESK. Here the CDR3 reads CASSQDRNQPQHF. CDR3 in DNA: TGTGCCAGCAGCCAAGATAGGAATCAGCCCCAGCATTTT.

The chain combines TRBV10-2 with TRBJ2-3, with D tentatively TRBD2 (6 bases). The germline CDR1 and CDR2 sequences are WSHSY and SAAADI. V lost 3 bases to trimming and J lost 0 bases, with 10 bases between them. The CDR3 is 15 amino acids. The CDR3 DNA sequence: TGCGCCAGCAGTGACCCTAGCGTTAGCACAGATACGCAGTATTTT. Translation: CASSDPSVSTDTQYF.

The J gene is TRBJ1-3, the V gene TRBV29-1; D may be TRBD1 (5 bases). CDR3 size: 14 residues. The germline V and J ends were trimmed by 7 bases and 0 bases, with 13 bases remaining between them. Germline CDR1 SQVTM, CDR2 ANQGSEA. This CDR3 reads CSAGDGASGNTIYF. CDR3 nucleotides: TGCAGCGCTGGGGACGGGGCCTCTGGAAACACCATATATTTT.

This clone showed up just a few times. The chain's CDR3 is CASSLDYDGRGETQYF. The CDR3 DNA reads TGTGCCAGCAGCTTAGATTACGACGGGAGGGGGGAGACCCAGTACTTC. The genes are TRBV7-2 and TRBJ2-5, with 8 bases that match TRBD2. J gave up 5 bases and V 1 base, and 9 bases lay outside the gene matches. This CDR3 has 16 amino acids. Germline V lookup: CDR1 SGHTA, CDR2 FQGNSA.

The V call is TRBV7-8, the J call TRBJ2-3; D remains ambiguous. Per the germline V gene, CDR1 is SGHVS and CDR2 is FQNEAQ. Between the trimmed V and J ends, which lost 3 bases and 2 bases, there was a span of 6 bases. The CDR3 length is 13 residues. The CDR3 DNA follows: TGTGCCAGCAGCTTTGGAGCCACAGATACGCAGTATTTT. Its protein is CASSFGATDTQYF.

This clone was recorded only once. This chain's CDR3 is CASSSTGTGGSGYTF. CDR3 sequence (DNA): TGTGCCAGCAGCTCCACCGGGACAGGGGGTAGTGGCTACACCTTC. This chain links TRBV11-2 with TRBJ1-2; 11 positions match TRBD1. Germline CDR1 reads SGHAT; CDR2 reads FQNNGV. The CDR3 spans 15 residues. Losses at the gene ends were 4 bases for V and 7 bases for J; bases not matched to a gene: 8.

The CDR3 bases are TGTGCCAGCAGCAACTCACATGATCTAGAGGGTGGCACAGATACGCAGTATTTT. Protein: CASSNSHDLEGGTDTQYF. This chain joins TRBV4-2 and TRBJ2-3; D may be TRBD2 (5 bases). Between the trimmed V and J ends, which lost 5 bases and 1 base, there was a span of 22 bases. This CDR3 region has 18 residues. From germline, CDR1 is LGHNA and CDR2 YNFKEQ.

This clone was picked up one time. The V call is TRBV10-3, the J call TRBJ2-7; no clear D. V gave up 6 bases and J gave up 3 bases, with 18 bases separating them. Germline V gene sequence: CDR1 ENHRY, CDR2 SYGVKD. This CDR3 region has 15 residues. This chain's CDR3 is CAISPILSSIYEQYF. The CDR3 nucleotides are TGTGCCATCAGCCCCATCTTGAGCAGCATCTACGAGCAGTACTTC.

V and J are TRBV13 and TRBJ2-3; D remains unclear. This CDR3 spans 12 amino acids. The V and J ends lost 5 bases and 6 bases respectively, with 9 bases between them. Germline V gives CDR1 PRHDT, CDR2 FYEKMQ (reference sequence). The CDR3 sequence is CASSPRPDTQYF. DNA for the CDR3: TGTGCCAGCAGCCCCCGGCCGGATACGCAGTATTTT.

The J gene is TRBJ1-1, the V gene TRBV7-6; D may be TRBD1 (6 bases). The CDR3 spans 16 residues. Trimming removed 2 bases at V and 2 bases at J, with 15 bases between. Looked up from germline, CDR1 is SGHVS and CDR2 is FNYEAQ. The chain's CDR3 is CASSLSGGGGNTEAFF. The CDR3 coding sequence is TGTGCCAGCAGCTTATCTGGGGGGGGCGGAAACACTGAAGCTTTCTTT.

This chain connects TRBV27 to TRBJ1-1; tentative D call: TRBD1 (5 bases). The germline gives CDR1 MNHEY, CDR2 SMNVEV (reference sequence). CDR3 length equals 18 residues. Deletions cut 2 bases from V and 2 bases from J, with 21 bases between. CDR3 coding DNA: TGTGCCAGCAGTTTAGGGTGGCTTGGTACCAGGGCTAACACTGAAGCTTTCTTT. Its translation: CASSLGWLGTRANTEAFF.

V usage is TRBV28 and J usage is TRBJ2-5, with 12 bases that match TRBD2. From germline, CDR1 is MDHEN and CDR2 SYDVKM. V lost 1 base to trimming and J lost 5 bases; unmatched junction nucleotides: 5. CDR3 length equals 16 residues. CDR3 coding DNA: TGTGCCAGCAGTTTATTCGGGACTAGCGGGCGGGAGACCCAGTACTTC. It specifies CASSLFGTSGRETQYF.

This sequence joins TRBV9 and TRBJ1-5; TRBD1 aligns across 8 bases. This CDR3 has 15 amino acids. Germline CDR1 reads SGDLS; CDR2 reads YYNGEE. V trimming: 3 bases; J trimming: 1 base; junction bases outside the gene matches: 3. CDR3 in DNA: TGTGCCAGCAGCGGACAGGGGCTCAGCAATCAGCCCCAGCATTTT. This sequence encodes CASSGQGLSNQPQHF.

This clone was counted a few times. J is TRBJ1-1 and V is TRBV5-6; TRBD1 is a possible D gene (6 bases). Germline-derived CDR1 and CDR2 are SGHDT and YYEEEE. Trimming left V 0 bases short and J 4 bases short, with 19 bases between. The CDR3 spans 17 residues. The CDR3 protein is CASSLGGGGRRLTEAFF. Written as DNA, the CDR3 is TGTGCCAGCAGCTTGGGAGGGGGGGGCCGGAGGCTCACTGAAGCTTTCTTT.